This T cell receptor (beta chain) comes out of a study of human T cells and chemical hapten exposure. The time point here: patch test 1, 2 weeks after DPC sensitization. Treatment described: therapeutic diphenylcyclopropenone sensitization with weekly scalp DPC. Notes on this clonotype: The junction shows a germline mismatch at one end, possibly a read error.

Germline assignment: CDR1 LGHNA and CDR2 YSLEER. The CDR3 loop spans 15 amino acids. One entry per CDR3 protein, called by TCRdb with MiXCR from the RACE reads. The sample includes 100,000 to 150,000 distinct CDR3 sequences, roughly 13% of them seen just once. The source material was whole blood, sampled in connection with sensitization to the hapten diphenylcyclopropenone (DPC). The chain is built from TRBV4-3 and TRBJ2-7, with 9 positions matching TRBD2. This sequence originates from a man between 18 and 35 years old with alopecia areata. Some clones in this sample may be carry-over from other donors' samples. This CDR3 is CTSSQDIPSGVEQYF. The CDR3 DNA is TGCACCAGCAGCCAAGATATCCCTAGCGGGGTCGAGCAGTACTTC.